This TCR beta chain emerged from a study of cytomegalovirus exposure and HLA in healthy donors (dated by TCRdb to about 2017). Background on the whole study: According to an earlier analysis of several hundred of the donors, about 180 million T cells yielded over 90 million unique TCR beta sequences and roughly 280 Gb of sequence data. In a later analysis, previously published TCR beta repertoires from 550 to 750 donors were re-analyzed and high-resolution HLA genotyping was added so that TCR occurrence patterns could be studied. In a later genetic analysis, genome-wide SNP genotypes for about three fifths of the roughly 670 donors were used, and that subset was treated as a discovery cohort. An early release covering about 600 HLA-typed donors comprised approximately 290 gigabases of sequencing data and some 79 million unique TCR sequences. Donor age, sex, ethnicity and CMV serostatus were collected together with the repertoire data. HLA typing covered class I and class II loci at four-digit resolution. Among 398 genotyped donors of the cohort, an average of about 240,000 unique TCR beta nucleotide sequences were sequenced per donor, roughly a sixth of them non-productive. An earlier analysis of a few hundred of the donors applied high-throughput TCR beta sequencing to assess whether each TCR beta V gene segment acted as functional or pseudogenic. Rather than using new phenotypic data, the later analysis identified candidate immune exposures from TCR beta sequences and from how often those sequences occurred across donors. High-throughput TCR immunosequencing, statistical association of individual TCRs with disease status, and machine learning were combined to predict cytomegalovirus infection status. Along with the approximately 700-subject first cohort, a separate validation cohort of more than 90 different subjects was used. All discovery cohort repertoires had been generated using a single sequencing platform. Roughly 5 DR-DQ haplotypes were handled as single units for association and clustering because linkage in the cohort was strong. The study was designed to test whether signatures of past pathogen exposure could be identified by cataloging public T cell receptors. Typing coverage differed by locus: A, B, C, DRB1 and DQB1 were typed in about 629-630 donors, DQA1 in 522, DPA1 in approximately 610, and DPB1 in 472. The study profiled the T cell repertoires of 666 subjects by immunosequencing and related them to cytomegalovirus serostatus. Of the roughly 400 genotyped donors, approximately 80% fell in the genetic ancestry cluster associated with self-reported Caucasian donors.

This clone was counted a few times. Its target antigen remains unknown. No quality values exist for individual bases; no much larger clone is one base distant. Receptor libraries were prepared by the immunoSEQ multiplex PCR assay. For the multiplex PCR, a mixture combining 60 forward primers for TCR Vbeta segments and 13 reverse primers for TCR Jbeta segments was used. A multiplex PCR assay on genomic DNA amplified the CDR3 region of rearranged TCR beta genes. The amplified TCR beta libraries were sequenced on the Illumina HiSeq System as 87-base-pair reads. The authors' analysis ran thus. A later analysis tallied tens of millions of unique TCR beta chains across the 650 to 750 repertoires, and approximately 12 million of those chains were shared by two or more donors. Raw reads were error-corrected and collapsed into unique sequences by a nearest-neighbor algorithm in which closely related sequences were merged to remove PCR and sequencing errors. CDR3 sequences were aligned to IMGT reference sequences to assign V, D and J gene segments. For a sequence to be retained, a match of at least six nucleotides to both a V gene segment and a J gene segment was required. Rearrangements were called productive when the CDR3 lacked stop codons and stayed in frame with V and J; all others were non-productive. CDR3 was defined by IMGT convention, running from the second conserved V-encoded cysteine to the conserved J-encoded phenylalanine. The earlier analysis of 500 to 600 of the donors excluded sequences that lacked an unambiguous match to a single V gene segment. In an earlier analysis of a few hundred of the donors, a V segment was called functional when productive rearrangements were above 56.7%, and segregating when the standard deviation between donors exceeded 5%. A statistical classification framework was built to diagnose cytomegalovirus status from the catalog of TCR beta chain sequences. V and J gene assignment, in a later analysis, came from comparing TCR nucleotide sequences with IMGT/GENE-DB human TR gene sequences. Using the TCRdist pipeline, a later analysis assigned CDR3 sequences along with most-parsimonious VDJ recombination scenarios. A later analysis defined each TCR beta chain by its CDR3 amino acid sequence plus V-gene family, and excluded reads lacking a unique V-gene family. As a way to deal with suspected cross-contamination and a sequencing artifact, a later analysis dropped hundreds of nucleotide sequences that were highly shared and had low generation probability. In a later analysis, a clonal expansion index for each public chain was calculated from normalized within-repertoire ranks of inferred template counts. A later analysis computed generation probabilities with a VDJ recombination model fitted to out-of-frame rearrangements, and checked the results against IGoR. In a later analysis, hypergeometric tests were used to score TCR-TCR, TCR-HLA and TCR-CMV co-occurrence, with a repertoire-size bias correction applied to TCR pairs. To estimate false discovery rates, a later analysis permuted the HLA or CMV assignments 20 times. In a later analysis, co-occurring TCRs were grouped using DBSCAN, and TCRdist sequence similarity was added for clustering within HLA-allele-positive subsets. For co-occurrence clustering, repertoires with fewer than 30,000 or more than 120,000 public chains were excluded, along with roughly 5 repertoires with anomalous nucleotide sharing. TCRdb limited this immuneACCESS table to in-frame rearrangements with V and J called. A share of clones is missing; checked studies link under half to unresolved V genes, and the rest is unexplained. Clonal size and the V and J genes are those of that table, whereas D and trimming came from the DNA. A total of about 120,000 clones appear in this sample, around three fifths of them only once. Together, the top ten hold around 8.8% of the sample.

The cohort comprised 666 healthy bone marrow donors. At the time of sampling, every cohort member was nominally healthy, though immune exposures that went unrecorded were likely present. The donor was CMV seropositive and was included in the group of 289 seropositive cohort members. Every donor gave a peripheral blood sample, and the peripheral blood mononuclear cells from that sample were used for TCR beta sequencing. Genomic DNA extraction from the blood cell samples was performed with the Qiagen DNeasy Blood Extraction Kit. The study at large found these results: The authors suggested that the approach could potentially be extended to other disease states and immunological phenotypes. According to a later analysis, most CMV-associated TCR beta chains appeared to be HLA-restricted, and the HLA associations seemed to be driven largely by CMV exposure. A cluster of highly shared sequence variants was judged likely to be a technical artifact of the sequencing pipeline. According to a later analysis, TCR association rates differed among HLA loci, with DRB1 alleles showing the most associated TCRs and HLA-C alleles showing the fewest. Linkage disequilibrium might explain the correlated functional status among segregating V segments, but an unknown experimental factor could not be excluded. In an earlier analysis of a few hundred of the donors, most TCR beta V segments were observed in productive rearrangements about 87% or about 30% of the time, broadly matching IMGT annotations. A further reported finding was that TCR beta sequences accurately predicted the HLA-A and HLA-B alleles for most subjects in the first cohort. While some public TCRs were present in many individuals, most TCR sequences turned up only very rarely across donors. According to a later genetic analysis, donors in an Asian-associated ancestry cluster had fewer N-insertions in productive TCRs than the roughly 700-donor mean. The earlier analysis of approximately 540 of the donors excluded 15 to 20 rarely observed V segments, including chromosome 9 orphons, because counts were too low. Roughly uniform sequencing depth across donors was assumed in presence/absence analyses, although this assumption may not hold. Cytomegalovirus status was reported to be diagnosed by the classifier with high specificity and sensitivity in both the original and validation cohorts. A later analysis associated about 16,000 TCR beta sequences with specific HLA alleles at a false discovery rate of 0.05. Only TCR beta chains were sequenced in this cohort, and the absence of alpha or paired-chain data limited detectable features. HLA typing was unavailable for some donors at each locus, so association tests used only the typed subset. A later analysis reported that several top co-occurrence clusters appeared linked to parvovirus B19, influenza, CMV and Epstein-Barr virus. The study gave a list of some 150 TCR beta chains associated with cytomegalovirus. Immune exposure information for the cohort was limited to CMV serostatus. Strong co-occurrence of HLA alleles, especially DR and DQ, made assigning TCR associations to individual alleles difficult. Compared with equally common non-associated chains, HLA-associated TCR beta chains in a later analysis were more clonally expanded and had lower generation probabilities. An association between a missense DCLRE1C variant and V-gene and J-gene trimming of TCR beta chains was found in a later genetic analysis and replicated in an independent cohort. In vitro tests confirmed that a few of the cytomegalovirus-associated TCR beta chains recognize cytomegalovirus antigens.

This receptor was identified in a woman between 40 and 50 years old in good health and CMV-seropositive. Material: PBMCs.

The nucleotide sequence is TGTGCCAGTAGTATAGAGGGAACTAGCGGGGTATCCTACGAGCAGTACTTC. This yields the protein CASSIEGTSGVSYEQYF. Here the chain combines TRBV19 and TRBJ2-7, with 10 central nucleotides matching TRBD2. From a lookup of the germline V gene (reference sequence), CDR1 and CDR2 are LNHDA and SQIVND. CDR3 length: 17 amino acids, cysteine to phenylalanine. Solely the CDR3 DNA is kept, with 51 bases framed from the first base. Clipping removes 0 bases from V and 1 base from J, with 6 as the unmatched junction base count.